Listed below are T cell receptor beta chains from one sample, sequenced in a study of T-cell reconstitution after alpha-beta-depleted transplantation in children. MiXCR was run by TCRdb on the PCR reads, yielding one entry per CDR3 protein. The repertoire holds a few hundred thousand distinct CDR3 sequences, 25% to 30% seen once, with 30% to 40% in the top ten. The material was PBMCs, obtained before TCRalphabeta/CD19-depleted stem cell transplant. These receptors were collected from a boy under two years old with Wiskott-Aldrich syndrome, due to receive a stem cell transplant. Both conserved end residues are part of each CDR3. The D gene is left open where the match is weak. Rows give clone size only sometimes, using once, few, many, or a class for an expanded clone.

J	size	V	D	CDR3	DNA
TRBJ1-1	few	TRBV7-9	TRBD1	CASTPMGQGNTEAFF	TGTGCCAGCACCCCGATGGGACAGGGGAACACTGAAGCTTTCTTT
TRBJ2-1	few	TRBV4-1	TRBD2	CASSQEGLAGVNEQFF	TGCGCCAGCAGCCAAGAGGGACTAGCGGGAGTCAATGAGCAGTTCTTC
TRBJ2-2	-	TRBV5-1	-	CASSRDGEEELFF	TGCGCCAGCAGTAGGGACGGTGAAGAGGAGCTGTTTTTT
TRBJ2-7	-	TRBV5-6	TRBD1	CASSPVGQVISYEQYF	TGTGCCAGCAGCCCTGTGGGACAGGTTATCTCCTACGAGCAGTACTTC
TRBJ2-1	few	TRBV20-1	-	CSARKGPGEQFF	TGCAGTGCTAGAAAGGGCCCGGGTGAGCAGTTCTTC
TRBJ2-7	few	TRBV15	TRBD2	CATSRPGLAYEQYF	TGTGCCACCAGCAGACCGGGACTAGCCTACGAGCAGTACTTC
TRBJ2-1	-	TRBV7-2	-	CASSLDRRGGDEQFF	TGTGCCAGCAGCTTGGACCGCCGGGGAGGCGATGAGCAGTTCTTC
TRBJ2-1	few	TRBV19	-	CASSIARGDEQFF	TGTGCCAGTAGTATTGCCAGGGGGGATGAGCAGTTCTTC
TRBJ2-7	-	TRBV5-5	-	CASSLFLIMGQRSYEQYF	TGTGCCAGCAGCTTGTTTTTAATAATGGGGCAGCGGTCCTACGAGCAGTACTTC
TRBJ2-5	few	TRBV21-1	-	CASSKRVGQETQYF	TGTGCCAGCAGCAAAAGGGTCGGACAAGAGACCCAGTACTTC
TRBJ2-3	-	TRBV29-1	TRBD1	CSVVKGAQRTDTQYF	TGCAGCGTTGTAAAGGGGGCTCAACGCACAGATACGCAGTATTTT
TRBJ2-1	few	TRBV7-6	TRBD2	CASSPGLAGEVGSYNEQFF	TGTGCCAGCAGCCCGGGACTAGCGGGAGAGGTGGGCTCCTACAATGAGCAGTTCTTC
TRBJ2-1	-	TRBV5-1	TRBD2	CASSPPLAISYNEQFF	TGCGCCAGCAGCCCCCCACTAGCGATTTCCTACAATGAGCAGTTCTTC
TRBJ1-2	-	TRBV5-1	-	CASSLAIRGTTNYGYTF	TGCGCCAGCAGCTTGGCCATCAGAGGGACCACTAACTATGGCTACACCTTC
TRBJ2-7	-	TRBV6-1	TRBD2	CASRRGGPNFSYEQYF	TGTGCCAGCAGGCGGGGGGGACCCAACTTCTCCTACGAGCAGTACTTC
TRBJ1-1	-	TRBV5-1	-	CASSLSTSTEAFF	TGCGCCAGCAGCTTGTCAACATCCACTGAAGCTTTCTTT
TRBJ2-1	-	TRBV7-7	-	CASSAGLPNEQFF	TGTGCCAGCAGCGCGGGACTGCCAAATGAGCAGTTCTTC
TRBJ2-1	-	TRBV15	TRBD2	CATSSTSGSNNEQFF	TGTGCCACCAGCAGTACTAGCGGGAGTAACAATGAGCAGTTCTTC
TRBJ2-1	-	TRBV12-3/TRBV12-4	TRBD2	CASSSEAGGPFEQFF	TGTGCCAGCAGTTCCGAAGCGGGAGGGCCGTTTGAGCAGTTCTTC
TRBJ2-5	once	TRBV10-3	-	CAISIAQETQYF	TGTGCCATCAGTATCGCCCAAGAGACCCAGTACTTC
TRBJ2-3	-	TRBV9	-	CASSPPASVADAGDTQYF	TGTGCCAGCAGCCCTCCAGCTAGCGTGGCCGATGCTGGAGATACGCAGTATTTT
TRBJ2-7	-	TRBV5-6	TRBD2	CASSEGLAGSFVSYEQYF	TGTGCCAGCAGCGAAGGACTAGCGGGAAGTTTCGTGTCCTACGAGCAGTACTTC
TRBJ1-4	few	TRBV7-2	TRBD1	CASSLGVRGREKLFF	TGTGCCAGCAGCTTAGGAGTCAGGGGGCGTGAAAAACTGTTTTTT
TRBJ1-2	-	TRBV28	TRBD1	CASSPHGTGLYGYTF	TGTGCCAGCAGTCCGCACGGGACAGGACTTTATGGCTACACCTTC
TRBJ2-7	few	TRBV5-1	TRBD2	CASSSGLAGPQISYEQYF	TGCGCCAGCAGCTCCGGACTAGCGGGACCCCAAATCTCCTACGAGCAGTACTTC
TRBJ1-4	-	TRBV7-9	-	CASSPGDRVEKLFF	TGTGCCAGCAGCCCGGGGGATCGAGTTGAAAAACTGTTTTTT
TRBJ2-5	-	TRBV7-2	-	CASSDTSGQETQYF	TGTGCCAGCAGCGATACTAGTGGCCAAGAGACCCAGTACTTC
TRBJ2-1	-	TRBV11-2	-	CASKLLGLEYNEQFF	TGTGCCAGCAAATTATTGGGCCTTGAATACAATGAGCAGTTCTTC
TRBJ1-2	-	TRBV7-2	TRBD1	CASSLGPDRLDTF	TGTGCCAGCAGCTTGGGACCGGACAGGCTCGACACCTTC
TRBJ2-3	-	TRBV24-1	TRBD1	CATSWTGGSDTQYF	TGTGCCACCAGTTGGACAGGGGGTTCAGATACGCAGTATTTT
TRBJ2-1	few	TRBV5-1	TRBD2	CASSGEGLAGGEQFF	TGCGCCAGCAGCGGGGAAGGACTAGCGGGAGGGGAGCAGTTCTTC
TRBJ2-2	-	TRBV5-1	-	CASSPRTVRANTGELFF	TGCGCCAGCAGCCCTCGGACGGTCCGGGCCAACACCGGGGAGCTGTTTTTT
TRBJ2-1	-	TRBV4-1	TRBD2	CASSQEGGTSGRDEQFF	TGCGCCAGCAGCCAAGAGGGCGGGACTAGCGGGAGGGATGAGCAGTTCTTC